This T cell receptor beta chain was profiled in a study of blood T cell repertoires in COVID-19. In the study overall: T cells, B-cell-depleted T cells, or PBMCs supplied cDNA or gDNA.

Germline trimming cut 3 bases from V and 4 bases from J; bases unmatched to any gene: 7. This CDR3 is built from 17 residues. CDR1 and CDR2 from the germline V gene are MGHRA and YSYEKL. TCRdb's table, derived via immunoSEQ multiplex PCR, lists solely in-frame clones and lacks some. Among some 82,000 clones listed, more than 70% were seen once. This chain joins TRBV4-1 and TRBJ1-4, with TRBD1 matching over 11 bases. The source material was peripheral blood. This receptor was identified in a man older than 75 with active or convalescent COVID-19. CDR3 sequence: CASSHRQGTGGNEKLFF. In DNA form, the CDR3 reads TGCGCCAGCAGCCACCGCCAGGGGACAGGGGGTAATGAAAAACTGTTTTTT.